Each of the 15 T cell receptor beta chains below was sequenced from the same sample in a study of Graves' ophthalmopathy and Graves' hyperthyroidism. CDR3 regions of TCR beta were amplified from RNA transcripts. An opening RT-PCR round employed HTBI primers and preceded a second-round multiplex PCR. TCRdb reanalysed the multiplex PCR reads using MiXCR and keeps one entry per CDR3 protein. The sample lists about 620,000 distinct CDR3 sequences; 22% were seen once. The sample comprised peripheral blood. Receptors originate from a woman in her late teens or twenties with stable Graves' hyperthyroidism. Some clones in this sample may be carry-over from other donors' samples.

This clonotype was observed at least ten times. This chain links TRBV6-1 with TRBJ1-1; D is perhaps TRBD1 (5 bases). The ends were cut back, 1 base at V and 1 base at J, with 13 bases in the middle. Germline loops: CDR1 MNHNS, CDR2 SASEGT. The CDR3 runs 16 residues. The CDR3 protein is CASSEESLGGNTEAFF. DNA for the CDR3: TGTGCCAGCAGTGAAGAAAGTCTCGGGGGGAACACTGAAGCTTTCTTT.

V and J are TRBV10-3 and TRBJ1-1; the match to TRBD1 covers 8 bases. Per the germline V gene, CDR1 is ENHRY and CDR2 is SYGVKD. The CDR3 length is 15 residues. V was pared by 0 bases and J by 4 bases, with 4 bases of the junction left unmatched. CDR3 protein: CAISESGRGPTEAFF. CDR3 nucleotide sequence: TGTGCCATCAGTGAGTCGGGCAGGGGGCCCACTGAAGCTTTCTTT.

Comment on this clonotype: A read error may explain this, as a much larger clone is one base away. The chain links TRBV6-1 to TRBJ1-6; D is perhaps TRBD1 (5 bases). The germline CDR1 and CDR2 sequences are MNHNS and SASEGT. The length of the CDR3 is 14 residues. The V end was cut by 10 bases, the J end by 6 bases, with 16 bases between. Here the CDR3 reads CATRGFGANSPLHF. For the CDR3, the DNA is TGTGCCACCCGAGGTTTCGGGGCTAATTCACCCCTCCACTTT.

This clonotype has a count of ten or more. This chain links TRBV7-9 with TRBJ2-7; a weak D match, TRBD2 (5 bases). CDR1 and CDR2 from the germline V gene are SEHNR and FQNEAQ (reference sequence). The CDR3 consists of 13 residues. Trimming stripped 10 bases from V and 1 base from J, with 14 bases between. The CDR3 coding sequence is TGTGCCAAGACGACCGGACTTTCCTACGAGCAGTACTTC. Translated, it gives CAKTTGLSYEQYF.

This chain links TRBV5-1 with TRBJ1-2; D gene unclear. Germline V gives CDR1 SGHRS, CDR2 YFSETQ. V lost 4 bases and J 6 bases, leaving 19 bases between the germline ends. The CDR3 runs to 15 residues. The CDR3 sequence is CASSPRLGSHDGYTF. CDR3 in DNA: TGCGCCAGCAGCCCAAGGCTCGGGTCCCATGATGGCTACACCTTC.

This clonotype appeared many times. The rearrangement joins TRBV30 to TRBJ1-2; D remains unclear. CDR1 and CDR2 (germline): GTSNPN, SVGIG (reference sequence). This CDR3 is 12 amino acids long. V gave up 5 bases and J gave up 2 bases, with 9 bases separating them. The CDR3 loop is CAWAMGNYGYTF. The CDR3 DNA sequence: TGTGCCTGGGCCATGGGGAACTATGGCTACACCTTC. The whole variable domain, remainder taken from reference TRBV30 and TRBJ1-2, is SQTIHQWPATLVQPVGSPLSLECTVEGTSNPNLYWYRQAAGRGLQLLFYSVGIGQISSEVPQNLSASRPQDRQFILSSKKLLLSDSGFYLCAWAMGNYGYTFGSGTRLTVV.

This clonotype has just a few counts. One end of the junction does not line up with germline, which may come from a read error. The chain combines TRBV19 with TRBJ1-5; unclear D gene. The V gene's germline CDR1 is LNHDA and CDR2 SQIVND (reference sequence). The CDR3 extends over 17 amino acids. The CDR3 DNA reads as TGTGCCAGTAGTATTTCCGAGTCGGATTATAGCAATCAGCCCAAGCATTTT. It is translated as CASSISESDYSNQPKHF.

This clonotype was seen only a few times. The J gene is TRBJ2-7, the V gene TRBV20-1, with 7 bases matching TRBD1. There are 12 residues in the CDR3. Germline trimming cut 3 bases from V and 6 bases from J; bases unmatched to any gene: 5. Germline loops: CDR1 DFQATT, CDR2 SNEGSKA (reference sequence). The CDR3 region is CSARETGREQYF. The CDR3 DNA sequence: TGCAGTGCTAGGGAGACAGGGCGCGAGCAGTACTTC.

This clonotype has at least ten counts. This chain joins TRBV20-1 and TRBJ2-7; D perhaps matches TRBD1 (6 bases). V was shortened by 6 bases and J by 6 bases, with 24 bases between the two germline ends. The CDR3 spans 15 residues. CDR1 and CDR2 (germline): DFQATT, SNEGSKA (reference sequence). CDR3 nucleotides: TGCAGTGCCAGGGGTGAATGGCTCCCGGGGCTCGAGCAGTACTTC. Its translation is CSARGEWLPGLEQYF.

This clonotype showed up just a few times. V and J are TRBV6-5 and TRBJ2-5; 9 nucleotides align to TRBD2. Germline lookup yields CDR1 MNHEY and CDR2 SVGAGI. CDR3 length equals 16 residues. V was clipped by 0 bases and J by 2 bases; unmatched bases: 4. DNA of the CDR3: TGTGCCAGCAGTTACTCGAGTACTAGCGGGCAAGAGACCCAGTACTTC. It yields the protein CASSYSSTSGQETQYF.

In its sample, this clonotype was seen a few times. CDR3 in DNA: TGCAGCGTTGCGGGGGTGACAGGGGGCTGGGAGACCCAGTACTTC. This codes for CSVAGVTGGWETQYF. V and J are TRBV29-1 and TRBJ2-5; 10 nucleotides align to TRBD1. V was pared by 4 bases and J by 5 bases, with 10 bases of the junction left unmatched. Germline V gene sequence: CDR1 SQVTM, CDR2 ANQGSEA. The CDR3 sequence is 15 residues long.

The chain combines TRBV6-2 or TRBV6-3 with TRBJ1-5, with D unresolved. The germline gives CDR1 MNHEY, CDR2 SVGEGT. Trimming removed 7 bases from V and 5 bases from J, with 12 bases in between. This CDR3 region has 13 residues. The CDR3 sequence is CASTPTSDQPQHF. The CDR3, as DNA: TGTGCCAGCACCCCGACAAGTGATCAGCCCCAGCATTTT.

This clonotype occurred many times. V is TRBV19 and J is TRBJ2-7; D is tentatively TRBD1 or TRBD2 (5 bases each). V was clipped by 5 bases and J by 3 bases, with 14 bases between them. This CDR3 contains 14 residues. The germline V gene has CDR1 LNHDA and CDR2 SQIVND (reference sequence). CDR3 nucleotides: TGTGCCAGTAGTCCGCCAGGGAGTCTCTACGAGCAGTACTTC. Its protein is CASSPPGSLYEQYF.

This clonotype has ten or more counts. The gene calls are TRBV7-3 and TRBJ2-7; D call uncertain. From germline, CDR1 is SGHTA and CDR2 FQGTGA. This CDR3 comprises 14 residues. Trimming removed 4 bases from V and 2 bases from J, with 12 bases in between. The CDR3 reads CASSSSGQAYEQYF. The CDR3 DNA is TGTGCCAGCAGCTCATCGGGCCAGGCCTACGAGCAGTACTTC.

This clonotype was seen many times. The chain employs TRBV9 and TRBJ1-5, with 10 bases aligning to TRBD1. CDR3 size: 16 residues. CDR1 is SGDLS and CDR2 is YYNGEE in the germline V gene. V shed 0 bases and J 3 bases; nucleotides not matched to a gene: 3. The CDR3 here is CASSVGGQGYNQPQHF. DNA for the CDR3: TGTGCCAGCAGCGTAGGGGGACAGGGGTACAATCAGCCCCAGCATTTT. The full variable domain, in which reference TRBV9 and TRBJ1-5 provide the parts outside the CDR3, is DSGVTQTPKHLITATGQRVTLRCSPRSGDLSVYWYQQSLDQGLQFLIQYYNGEERAKGNILERFSAQQFPDLHSELNLSSLELGDSALYFCASSVGGQGYNQPQHFGDGTRLSIL.